This T cell receptor beta chain was sequenced in a study of blood T cells in healthy people across ages. Study-wide findings and caveats: Naive CD4+ cells and diversity were both higher in long-lived donors than in aged donors. TCR beta diversity per million T cells fell roughly linearly with age.

As regards this clonotype: Its antigen is unknown.

PCR was performed a second time for roughly 7 to 12 cycles using a sample-barcoded 5' primer and a J-beta primer mix. Each CDR3 protein is one row after TCRdb ran MiXCR on the 5' RACE reads. The sample shows more than 1,400,000 distinct CDR3 sequences, around 42% of them seen only once. CDR3 length equals 13 residues. The donors, all healthy, were Caucasians living in Russia, aged about 6 to 90. Every donor gave 8.5 to 10 milliliters of peripheral blood. V usage is TRBV21-1 and J usage is TRBJ2-1. TRBV21-1 is a pseudogene segment. This TCR derives from a woman aged 18 to 35 in good health. Sequences were obtained from blood. This CDR3 is CASSSDPINEQFF. CDR3 sequence (DNA): TGTGCCAGCAGCTCGGACCCAATAAATGAGCAGTTCTTC.